This T cell receptor (beta chain) was observed in a study of shared clonotypes between healthy human individuals. Study-wide points: Clonotype sharing among donors, it was expected, would be affected by sequencing depth.

Both CD45RO+ cells and CCR7-negative CD45RA+ TemRA cells were combined to make up CD8 memory. The assay was immunoSEQ multiplex PCR, and TCRdb's table has in-frame clones only and misses some. The sample lists some 690,000 clones, 90% seen once, with about 34% in the top ten. V lost 2 bases, J lost 3 bases, and 17 bases lay in between. Germline CDR1 and CDR2: SGDLS and YYNGEE. The CDR3 covers 17 residues. Comments on this clone: Its antigen is unknown.

The chain couples TRBV9 to TRBJ2-2, with D unclear. The TCR was taken from a man younger than 35 in good health. Some clones in this sample may be carry-over from other donors' samples. Sequencing was done on a sample of memory CD8+ T cells from PBMCs. Subset in this sample: CD45RO+ cells pooled with CCR7-negative TemRA cells. In nucleotides, the CDR3 is TGTGCCAGCAGCGTTTTGTTAAGAGGATCGGACACCGGGGAGCTGTTTTTT. Its protein product is CASSVLLRGSDTGELFF.